This T cell receptor beta chain was recovered during a study of early T cells in non-severe SARS-CoV-2 infection. Study details: Chains were unpaired, as sequencing was done on bulk RNA from unsorted whole blood.

Study observations and caveats: Anti-spike CD8 responses were favored in VDJdb matching, and private and CD4 specificities were missed.

This clonotype was detected only a few times. What it recognizes is unknown. Trimming took 0 bases from V and 5 from J; bases not matched to a gene: 3. Germline V lookup: CDR1 SEHNR, CDR2 FQNEAQ (reference sequence). The CDR3 has 17 amino acids. Individual cDNA molecules received unique molecular identifiers during library preparation. TCRdb recomputed calls from the 5' RACE reads with MiXCR, one row per CDR3 protein. The table includes some 83,000 distinct CDR3 sequences, under 11% detected once. The genes are TRBV7-9 and TRBJ2-1; 14 bases map to TRBD2. The clonotype comes from an adult who was a healthcare worker with PCR-confirmed SARS-CoV-2 infection or an uninfected control (not recorded which). This specimen consisted of whole blood, obtained at baseline. CDR3: CASSLARLAGGNNEQFF. Written as DNA, the CDR3 is TGTGCCAGCAGCTTAGCCCGACTAGCGGGAGGGAACAATGAGCAGTTCTTC.